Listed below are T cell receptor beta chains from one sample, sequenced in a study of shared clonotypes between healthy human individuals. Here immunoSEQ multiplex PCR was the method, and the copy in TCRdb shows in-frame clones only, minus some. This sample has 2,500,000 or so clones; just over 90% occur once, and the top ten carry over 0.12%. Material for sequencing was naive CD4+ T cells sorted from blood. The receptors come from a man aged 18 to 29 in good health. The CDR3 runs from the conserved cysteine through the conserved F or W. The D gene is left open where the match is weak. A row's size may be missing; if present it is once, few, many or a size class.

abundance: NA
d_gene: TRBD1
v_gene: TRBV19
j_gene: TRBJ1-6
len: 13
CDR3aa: CASADRGSAPLHF
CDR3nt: TGTGCCAGTGCAGACAGGGGATCAGCCCCCCTCCACTTT

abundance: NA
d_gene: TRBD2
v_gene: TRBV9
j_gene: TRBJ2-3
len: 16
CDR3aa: CASSHILAGIPDTQYF
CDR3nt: TGTGCCAGCAGCCACATACTAGCGGGGATTCCAGATACGCAGTATTTT

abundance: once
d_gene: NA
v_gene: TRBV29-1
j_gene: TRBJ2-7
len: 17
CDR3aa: CSVEDGVRDQGSYEQYF
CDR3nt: TGCAGCGTTGAAGATGGGGTAAGGGACCAAGGCTCCTACGAGCAGTACTTC

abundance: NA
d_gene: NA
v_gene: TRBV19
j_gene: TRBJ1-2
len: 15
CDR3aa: CASSIGGGGRYGYTF
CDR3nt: TGTGCCAGTAGTATTGGGGGAGGCGGCAGGTATGGCTACACCTTC

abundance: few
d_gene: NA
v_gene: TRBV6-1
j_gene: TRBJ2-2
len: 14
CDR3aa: CASSEQPYTGELFF
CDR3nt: TGTGCCAGCAGTGAACAGCCTTACACCGGGGAGCTGTTTTTT

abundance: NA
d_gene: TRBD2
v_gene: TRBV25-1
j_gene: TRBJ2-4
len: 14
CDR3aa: CASSEGTSTHIQYF
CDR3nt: TGTGCCAGCAGTGAAGGGACTAGCACGCACATTCAGTACTTC

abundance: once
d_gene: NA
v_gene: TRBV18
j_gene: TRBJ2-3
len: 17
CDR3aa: CASSPNEGGRSTDTQYF
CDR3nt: TGTGCCAGCTCACCCAACGAGGGGGGCCGCAGCACAGATACGCAGTATTTT

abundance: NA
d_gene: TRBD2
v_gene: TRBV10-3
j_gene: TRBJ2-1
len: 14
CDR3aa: CASKTSGGYNEQFF
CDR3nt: TGTGCCTCGAAGACTAGCGGGGGCTACAATGAGCAGTTCTTC

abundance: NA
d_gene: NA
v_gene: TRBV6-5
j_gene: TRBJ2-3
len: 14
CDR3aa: CASSYNRVTDTQYF
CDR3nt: TGTGCCAGCAGTTATAACCGAGTCACAGATACGCAGTATTTT

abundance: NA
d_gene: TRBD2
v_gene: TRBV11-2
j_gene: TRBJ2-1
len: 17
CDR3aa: CASSLDLAGGPYNEQFF
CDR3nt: TGTGCCAGCAGCTTAGATCTAGCGGGAGGGCCCTACAATGAGCAGTTCTTC

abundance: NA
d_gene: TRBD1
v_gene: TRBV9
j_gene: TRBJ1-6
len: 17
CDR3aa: CASSVATGTGLNSPLHF
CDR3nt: TGTGCCAGCAGCGTAGCTACGGGGACAGGGCTAAATTCACCCCTCCACTTT

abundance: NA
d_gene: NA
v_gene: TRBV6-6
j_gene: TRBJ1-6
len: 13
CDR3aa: CASSYYPDSPLHF
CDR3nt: TGTGCCAGCAGTTATTATCCGGATTCACCCCTCCACTTT

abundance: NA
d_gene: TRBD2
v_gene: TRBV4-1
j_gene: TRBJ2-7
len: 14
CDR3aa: CASSPSGSHYEQYF
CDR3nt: TGCGCCAGCAGCCCTAGCGGATCACACTACGAGCAGTACTTC

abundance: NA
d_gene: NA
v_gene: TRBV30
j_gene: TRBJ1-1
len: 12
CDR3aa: CAWSPGRFEAFF
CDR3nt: TGTGCCTGGAGTCCCGGGCGTTTTGAAGCTTTCTTT

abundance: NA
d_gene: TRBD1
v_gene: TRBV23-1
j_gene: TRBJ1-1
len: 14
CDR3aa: CASNRDRENTEAFF
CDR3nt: TGCGCCAGCAACAGGGACAGGGAGAACACTGAAGCTTTCTTT

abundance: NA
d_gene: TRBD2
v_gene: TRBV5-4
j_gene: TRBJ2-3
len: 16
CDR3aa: CASSPRLAGNTDTQYF
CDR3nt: TGTGCCAGCAGCCCGAGACTAGCGGGAAACACAGATACGCAGTATTTT

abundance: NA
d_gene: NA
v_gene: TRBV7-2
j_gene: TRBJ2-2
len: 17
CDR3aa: CASSLGTTIANTGELFF
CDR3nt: TGTGCCAGCAGCTTAGGCACTACTATCGCGAACACCGGGGAGCTGTTTTTT

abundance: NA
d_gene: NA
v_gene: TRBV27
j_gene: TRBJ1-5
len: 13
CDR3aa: CASSTSRGQPQHF
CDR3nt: TGTGCCAGCAGCACTTCTAGGGGGCAGCCCCAGCATTTT

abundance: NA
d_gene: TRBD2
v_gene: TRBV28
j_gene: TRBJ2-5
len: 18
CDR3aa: CASSLEPGLAGPQETQYF
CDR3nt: TGTGCCAGCAGCCTAGAACCGGGACTAGCGGGTCCACAAGAGACCCAGTACTTC

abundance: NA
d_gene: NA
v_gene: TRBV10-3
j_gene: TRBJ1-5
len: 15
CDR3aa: CAISESGRGDQPQHF
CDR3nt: TGTGCCATCAGTGAGTCTGGGAGGGGAGATCAGCCCCAGCATTTT